Below are 10 T cell receptor beta chains sequenced from a single sample in a study of blood T cell repertoires in COVID-19 (dated by TCRdb to 2019 to 2021). The library relied on the immunoSEQ multiplex PCR assay. TCRdb provides this immuneACCESS table in a form limited to in-frame rearrangements. Some clones are lacking; in checked studies, under half of them reflect an unresolved V gene, and why the rest are absent is not known. This sample holds under 150,000 clones; 60% to 85% were observed only once. In total, the top ten clones hold more than 3.5% of the sample. The sequenced sample was peripheral blood. All receptors come from a woman aged 80 or older with active or convalescent COVID-19.

The CDR3 nucleotides read TGTGCCAGCAGCTTGGATGGGGGGGGCCGGACAGATACGCAGTATTTT. Protein product: CASSLDGGGRTDTQYF. This chain joins TRBV5-4 and TRBJ2-3; D possibly corresponds to TRBD2 (7 bases). V lost 0 bases and J 3 bases, leaving 14 bases between the germline ends. CDR1 SGHNT and CDR2 YYREEE come from the germline V gene (reference sequence). The CDR3 has 16 amino acids.

DNA of the CDR3: TGTGCCAGCAGCTTATTCCAGGACAGGGAGCAGTTCTTC. Translated: CASSLFQDREQFF. V is TRBV7-2 and J is TRBJ2-1; TRBD1 matches at 7 bases. With V trimmed by 2 bases and J by 10 bases, 5 bases remained unmatched. CDR1 and CDR2 (germline): SGHTA, FQGNSA. The CDR3 covers 13 residues.

The J gene is TRBJ1-3, the V gene TRBV10-2; D is unresolved. In germline, CDR1 is WSHSY, CDR2 SAAADI. The CDR3 is 14 amino acids. The germline V and J ends were trimmed by 10 bases and 2 bases, with 15 bases remaining between them. The DNA for the CDR3 is TGCGCCACCCTAGTCCAGAATGCTGGAAACACCATATATTTT. Its protein is CATLVQNAGNTIYF.

The chain has TRBV7-9 and TRBJ2-3; 7 nucleotides match TRBD1. Germline CDR1 reads SEHNR; CDR2 reads FQNEAQ (reference sequence). This CDR3 comprises 16 residues. The V and J ends lost 3 bases and 4 bases, in that order; junction bases with no gene match: 10. The CDR3 protein is CASSLGQGVQSDTQYF. The CDR3 DNA follows: TGTGCCAGCAGCTTGGGGCAGGGGGTACAGTCAGATACGCAGTATTTT.

The rearrangement links TRBV6-5 to TRBJ1-5; TRBD1 might be the D (5 bases). The ends were cut back, 6 bases at V and 6 bases at J, with 12 bases in the middle. The V gene's germline CDR1 is MNHEY and CDR2 SVGAGI. This CDR3 contains 13 residues. CDR3 DNA sequence: TGTGCCAGCAGCAGACAGCCCTTTCAGCCCCAGCATTTT. Translating it yields CASSRQPFQPQHF.

The gene calls are TRBV2 and TRBJ1-4; a weak D match, TRBD1 (5 bases). The CDR3 is made up of 13 amino acids. Trimming removed 11 bases from V and 7 bases from J, with 17 bases in between. CDR1 and CDR2 from the germline V gene are SNHLY and FYNNEI. CDR3 sequence: CAGRQGTGEKLFF. The CDR3 DNA sequence: TGTGCCGGACGGCAGGGTACGGGTGAAAAACTGTTTTTT.

The chain couples TRBV4-1 to TRBJ1-5; perhaps TRBD1 as D (6 bases). V lost 1 base to trimming and J lost 5 bases, with 12 bases between them. Per the germline V gene, CDR1 is MGHRA and CDR2 is YSYEKL. The CDR3 contains 15 residues. The CDR3 DNA follows: TGCGCCAGCAGCCAAGGGTTGCAGGGGTATCAGCCCCAGCATTTT. Its protein product is CASSQGLQGYQPQHF.

This rearrangement joins TRBV4-2 to TRBJ1-5, with TRBD1 matching 12 bases. The CDR3 has 16 residues. V shed 1 base and J 5 bases; nucleotides not matched to a gene: 3. Germline V gene data show CDR1 as LGHNA and CDR2 as YNFKEQ. The DNA of the CDR3 is TGTGCCAGCAGCCAAGGGGACAGGGGGCTTTATCAGCCCCAGCATTTT. It codes for CASSQGDRGLYQPQHF.

The chain is built from TRBV27 and TRBJ1-1; the D gene is possibly TRBD1 (6 bases). Germline V gene sequence: CDR1 MNHEY, CDR2 SMNVEV (reference sequence). This CDR3 contains 13 residues. Trimming removed 1 base at V and 8 bases at J, with 11 bases between. For the CDR3, the DNA is TGTGCCAGCAGTTTATGGGGGGGCCTCGAAGCTTTCTTT. Its translation: CASSLWGGLEAFF.

The chain couples TRBV6-5 to TRBJ1-1, with TRBD1 as a possible D gene (6 bases). Trimming took 7 bases from V and 6 from J, leaving 15 bases between them. Germline-derived CDR1 and CDR2 are MNHEY and SVGAGI. This CDR3 comprises 13 residues. The CDR3 loop reads CASTRGGEAEAFF. The CDR3 DNA reads TGTGCCAGCACCCGAGGGGGGGAAGCTGAAGCTTTCTTT.